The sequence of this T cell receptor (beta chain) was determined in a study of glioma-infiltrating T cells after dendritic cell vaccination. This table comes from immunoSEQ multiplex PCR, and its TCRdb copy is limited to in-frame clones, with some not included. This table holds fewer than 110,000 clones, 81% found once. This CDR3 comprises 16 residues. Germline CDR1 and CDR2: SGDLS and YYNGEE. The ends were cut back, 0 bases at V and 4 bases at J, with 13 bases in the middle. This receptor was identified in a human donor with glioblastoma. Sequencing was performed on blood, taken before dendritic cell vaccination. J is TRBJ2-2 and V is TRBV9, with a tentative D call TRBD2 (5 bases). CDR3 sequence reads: CASSVEGAVGTGELFF. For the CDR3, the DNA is TGTGCCAGCAGCGTAGAAGGAGCGGTGGGCACCGGGGAGCTGTTTTTT.